Sequencing of this T cell receptor beta chain was carried out in a study of blood T cell repertoires in COVID-19. About the research overall: Acute and convalescent COVID-19 specimens originated in the United States, Italy and Spain. PBMCs, B-cell-depleted T cells, or T cells provided the cDNA or gDNA that made up the material.

In the source study's methods: Reference gene primers were amplified, and this amplification served to estimate nucleated cell counts. Data came from immunoSEQ multiplex PCR; TCRdb stores just in-frame clones and leaves some out. The V and J calls and the clone size are those of that table, but D and trimming were determined from the DNA. This table holds 190,000 or so clones, 70% to 90% found once. The V gene end was trimmed by 2 bases and the J gene end by 7 bases; junction bases not matched to a gene: 11. Germline V gene lookup returns CDR1 MDHEN and CDR2 SYDVKM. The CDR3 length is 15 residues. This TCR was sampled from a man in his sixties with COVID-19, enrolled during active disease. The gene calls are TRBV28 and TRBJ2-7, with TRBD1 matching over 7 bases. Sequencing used peripheral blood. The CDR3 nucleotides are TGTGCCAGCAGTTTAGGTGGGACAGTAAGCAGTGAGCAGTACTTC. Its protein is CASSLGGTVSSEQYF. Supplemented by reference TRBV28 and TRBJ2-7, the full variable domain reads DVKVTQSSRYLVKRTGEKVFLECVQDMDHENMFWYRQDPGLGLRLIYFSYDVKMKEKGDIPEGYSVSREKKERFSLILESASTNQTSMYLCASSLGGTVSSEQYFGPGTRLTVT.